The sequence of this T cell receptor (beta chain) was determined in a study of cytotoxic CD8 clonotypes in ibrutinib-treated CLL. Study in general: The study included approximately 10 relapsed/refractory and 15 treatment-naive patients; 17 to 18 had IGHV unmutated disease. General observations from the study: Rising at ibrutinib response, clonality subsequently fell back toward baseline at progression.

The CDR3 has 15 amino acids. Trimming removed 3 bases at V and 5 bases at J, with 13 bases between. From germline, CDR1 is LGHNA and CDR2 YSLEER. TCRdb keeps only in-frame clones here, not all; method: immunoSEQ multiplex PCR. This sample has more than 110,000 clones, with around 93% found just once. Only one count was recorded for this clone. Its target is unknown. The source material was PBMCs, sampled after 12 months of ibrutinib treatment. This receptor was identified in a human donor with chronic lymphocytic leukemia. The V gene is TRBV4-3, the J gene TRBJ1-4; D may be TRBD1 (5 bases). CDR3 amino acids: CASSQWGSQNEKLFF. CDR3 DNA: TGCGCCAGCAGCCAGTGGGGGAGTCAAAATGAAAAACTGTTTTTT.